What follows are 27 T cell receptor beta chains derived from one specimen sequenced in a study of response to subunit inactivated influenza vaccine. TCRdb recomputed calls from the RT-PCR reads with MiXCR, one row per CDR3 protein. The repertoire holds under 500,000 distinct CDR3 sequences, with 9.5% to 12% as singletons. The material sequenced was PBMCs from blood, taken more than 35 days after vaccination. These receptors were obtained from a man in his forties or fifties who received an inactivated influenza vaccine.

This chain links TRBV9 with TRBJ2-3, with D uncertain. The germline V gene has CDR1 SGDLS and CDR2 YYNGEE. This CDR3 comprises 12 residues. V lost 1 base and J lost 6, with 6 bases in between. The CDR3 loop is CASSVNRDTQYF. As DNA, the CDR3 is TGTGCCAGCAGCGTAAACCGGGATACGCAGTATTTT.

This clonotype was counted many times. The chain carries TRBV5-1 and TRBJ2-5; TRBD1 might be the D (6 bases). Germline V gives CDR1 SGHRS, CDR2 YFSETQ. The CDR3 extends over 14 amino acids. The germline V and J ends were trimmed by 2 bases and 1 base, with 9 bases remaining between them. The CDR3: CASSFGRGQETQYF. The CDR3 nucleotides are TGCGCCAGCAGCTTTGGCAGGGGCCAAGAGACCCAGTACTTC. Full variable domain (missing parts from reference TRBV5-1 and TRBJ2-5): KAGVTQTPRYLIKTRGQQVTLSCSPISGHRSVSWYQQTPGQGLQFLFEYFSETQRNKGNFPGRFSGRQFSNSRSEMNVSTLELGDSALYLCASSFGRGQETQYFGPGTRLLVL.

In this sample, this clonotype turned up a few times. The J gene is TRBJ2-5, the V gene TRBV4-3, with D possibly TRBD1 on 5 matching bases. Trimming shortened V by 1 base and J by 3 bases, and 9 bases separated the two germline ends. This CDR3 is 14 amino acids long. Germline CDR1 is LGHNA and CDR2 is YSLEER. This chain's CDR3 is CASSQGQSKETQYF. The CDR3 DNA sequence: TGCGCCAGCAGCCAAGGACAGAGTAAAGAGACCCAGTACTTC.

This sequence joins TRBV28 and TRBJ2-1, with TRBD2 as a possible D gene (6 bases). V lost 7 bases and J 5 bases, leaving 15 bases between the germline ends. This CDR3 comprises 14 residues. Germline V gene data show CDR1 as MDHEN and CDR2 as SYDVKM. The CDR3 protein is CASNPGGSHNEQFF. In DNA form, the CDR3 reads TGTGCCAGCAACCCCGGGGGATCTCACAATGAGCAGTTCTTC.

In this sample, this clonotype turned up a few times. This chain links TRBV2 with TRBJ1-2, with D perhaps matching TRBD1 (5 bases). Trimming removed 9 bases from V and 7 bases from J, with 24 bases in between. This CDR3 region has 15 residues. CDR1 is SNHLY, CDR2 FYNNEI, per germline. The DNA of the CDR3 is TGTGCCAGTCGGACGAGGGGCTCGGGTTTGTTTGGCTACACCTTC. This codes for CASRTRGSGLFGYTF. Using reference TRBV2 and TRBJ1-2 for the parts outside the CDR3, the full variable domain is EPEVTQTPSHQVTQMGQEVILRCVPISNHLYFYWYRQILGQKVEFLVSFYNNEISEKSEIFDDQFSVERPDGSNFTLKIRSTKLEDSAMYFCASRTRGSGLFGYTFGSGTRLTVV.

This clonotype has more than one count but fewer than ten. The gene calls are TRBV28 and TRBJ1-1, with D unclear. Germline V gives CDR1 MDHEN, CDR2 SYDVKM. The CDR3 runs to 14 residues. The V and J ends lost 3 bases and 11 bases respectively, with 19 bases between them. CDR3 loop: CASSFGYLTTTAFF. CDR3 sequence (DNA): TGTGCCAGCAGTTTTGGCTACCTCACCACTACGGCTTTCTTT.

This clonotype appeared a few times. The chain employs TRBV5-1 and TRBJ2-5; D gene uncertain. Trimming took 0 bases from V and 4 from J, leaving 10 bases between them. The CDR3 is made up of 14 amino acids. Germline V gene sequence: CDR1 SGHRS, CDR2 YFSETQ. CDR3 in DNA: TGCGCCAGCAGCTTGGCCCTGGTGTCAGAGACCCAGTACTTC. Protein product: CASSLALVSETQYF.

This chain links TRBV14 with TRBJ2-5; 9 nucleotides line up with TRBD2. This CDR3 contains 14 residues. With 2 bases clipped from V and 9 bases from J, the junction kept 7 bases outside the gene matches. Germline CDR1 and CDR2: SGHDN and FVKESK. This CDR3 reads CASSQWTSAVAQYF. CDR3 nucleotide sequence: TGTGCCAGCAGCCAATGGACTAGCGCGGTTGCCCAGTACTTC.

This clonotype was counted ten times or more. This chain links TRBV4-3 with TRBJ1-1; 8 bases map to TRBD1. The CDR3 is 16 amino acids. The V gene end was trimmed by 4 bases and the J gene end by 1 base; junction bases not matched to a gene: 8. Germline-derived CDR1 and CDR2 are LGHNA and YSLEER. CDR3 sequence (DNA): TGCGCCAGCAGCCCTGGGACAGGAAAAGCGAACACTGAAGCTTTCTTT. This sequence encodes CASSPGTGKANTEAFF.

The table lists this clonotype with a few counts. This chain joins TRBV11-2 and TRBJ2-7; D call uncertain. The CDR3 length is 11 residues. V lost 7 bases, J lost 5 bases, and 9 bases lay in between. The germline V gene encodes CDR1 SGHAT and CDR2 FQNNGV. The CDR3 sequence: CASTPRNEQYF. The CDR3 bases are TGTGCCAGCACCCCGAGGAACGAGCAGTACTTC.

This clonotype was recorded at least ten times. This rearrangement joins TRBV12-3 or TRBV12-4 to TRBJ1-1; possible D gene TRBD1, 6 bases. The CDR3 consists of 13 residues. Between the trimmed V and J ends, which lost 1 base and 7 bases, there was a span of 10 bases. In nucleotides, the CDR3 is TGTGCCAGCAGTTTAGGGACAGACGGTGAAGCTTTCTTT. Protein sequence: CASSLGTDGEAFF.

The CDR3 here is CASSYRQGASYNEQFF. CDR3 bases: TGCGCCAGCAGCTACAGACAGGGGGCGTCCTACAATGAGCAGTTCTTC. This chain joins TRBV5-1 and TRBJ2-1, with TRBD1 matching 10 bases. V lost 3 bases and J lost 1; bases outside the gene matches: 4. The CDR3 spans 16 residues. The germline CDR1 and CDR2 sequences are SGHRS and YFSETQ.

Many counts were recorded for this clonotype. This rearrangement joins TRBV12-3 or TRBV12-4 to TRBJ2-1; 16 bases match TRBD2. This CDR3 comprises 19 residues. Trimming at V came to 4 bases and at J to 1 base, leaving 7 bases not matched to a gene. The CDR3 DNA is TGTGCCAGCAGTTCAGGGACTAGCGGGAGGGCCAGGTCCTACAATGAGCAGTTCTTC. Protein: CASSSGTSGRARSYNEQFF.

The genes are TRBV20-1 and TRBJ2-2, with D maybe TRBD2 (6 bases). Trimming removed 5 bases from V and 3 bases from J, with 16 bases in between. This CDR3 is built from 15 residues. Germline loops: CDR1 DFQATT, CDR2 SNEGSKA (reference sequence). Here the CDR3 reads CSALGLARDTGELFF. The CDR3 nucleotides read TGCAGTGCTCTGGGGCTAGCGCGGGACACCGGGGAGCTGTTTTTT.

This clonotype has only a few counts. The V gene is TRBV6-2 or TRBV6-3, the J gene TRBJ2-1, with a tentative D call TRBD2 (5 bases). There are 16 residues in the CDR3. CDR1 is MNHEY and CDR2 is SVGEGT in the germline V gene. V was cut by 0 bases and J by 9 bases, with 18 bases left in between. The CDR3 here is CASSYSPGFGVGEQFF. The CDR3 nucleotides read TGTGCCAGCAGTTACTCCCCGGGGTTTGGGGTCGGTGAGCAGTTCTTC.

This clonotype was seen more than once but under ten times. The chain carries TRBV7-9 and TRBJ2-5, with TRBD1 identical over 7 bases. Trimming removed 5 bases from V and 4 bases from J; junction bases left unmatched: 10. This CDR3 has 15 amino acids. Germline loops: CDR1 SEHNR, CDR2 FQNEAQ (reference sequence). The CDR3 reads CASSPNTGDGETQYF. The CDR3 DNA reads TGTGCCAGCAGCCCCAACACAGGGGACGGAGAGACCCAGTACTTC.

This clonotype was counted a few times. This sequence joins TRBV4-2 and TRBJ2-5, with a possible D match to TRBD2 (6 bases). CDR3 length: 13 residues. Germline-derived CDR1 and CDR2 are LGHNA and YNFKEQ. V lost 5 bases and J lost 2, with 9 bases in between. CDR3 DNA: TGTGCCAGCAGCTTAGCGGAACAAGAGACCCAGTACTTC. Encoded protein: CASSLAEQETQYF.

The chain joins TRBV12-3 or TRBV12-4 to TRBJ1-3, with a tentative D call TRBD1 (6 bases). Trimming removed 7 bases from V and 0 bases from J, with 22 bases in between. The CDR3 loop spans 18 amino acids. The DNA for the CDR3 is TGTGCCAGCACCACCGGGACACGGCTACTAACCTCTGGAAACACCATATATTTT. Its protein is CASTTGTRLLTSGNTIYF.

In its sample, this clonotype was seen a few times. The chain links TRBV20-1 to TRBJ1-1; D possibly corresponds to TRBD1 (6 bases). Trimming pared 7 bases from V and 6 bases from J, leaving 12 bases between. CDR1 and CDR2 (germline): DFQATT, SNEGSKA (reference sequence). The CDR3 length is 11 residues. As DNA, the CDR3 is TGCAGTGTCGCTGGGGGGCCTGAAGCTTTCTTT. Protein sequence: CSVAGGPEAFF.

This rearrangement joins TRBV5-8 to TRBJ1-3, with a tentative D call TRBD1 (6 bases). The germline V and J ends were trimmed by 4 bases and 2 bases, with 10 bases remaining between them. The V gene's germline CDR1 is SGHTS and CDR2 YDEGEE. This CDR3 spans 14 amino acids. This CDR3 reads CASSLRGAGNTIYF. The CDR3 bases are TGTGCCAGCAGCCTAAGGGGGGCTGGAAACACCATATATTTT.

This clonotype was counted ten times or more. The V call is TRBV6-2 or TRBV6-3, the J call TRBJ2-1; D not resolved. The CDR3 is 11 amino acids. The germline V gene encodes CDR1 MNHEY and CDR2 SVGEGT. V was shortened by 6 bases and J by 9 bases, with 9 bases between the two germline ends. CDR3: CASSQRVEQFF. The CDR3 DNA follows: TGTGCCAGCAGCCAACGGGTTGAGCAGTTCTTC.

This chain joins TRBV18 and TRBJ2-7, with a tentative D call TRBD2 (6 bases). Germline CDR1 reads KGHSH; CDR2 reads LQKENI. The CDR3 totals 16 residues. V lost 2 bases and J 0 bases, leaving 14 bases between the germline ends. DNA for the CDR3: TGTGCCAGCTCACCATCGGAGGGAAGGGGCTCCTACGAGCAGTACTTC. Translating it yields CASSPSEGRGSYEQYF.

This chain connects TRBV4-1 to TRBJ1-1, with 7 nucleotides matching TRBD1. The CDR3 length is 15 residues. The trim removed 3 bases at V and 6 bases at J, leaving 10 bases unmatched. The germline CDR1 and CDR2 sequences are MGHRA and YSYEKL. The CDR3, as DNA: TGCGCCAGCAGCCAGGGACAGATGGAAGGGGCTGAAGCTTTCTTT. It translates to CASSQGQMEGAEAFF.

The rearrangement links TRBV20-1 to TRBJ2-1; 9 nucleotides match TRBD2. This CDR3 contains 17 residues. Trimming removed 0 bases from V and 4 bases from J; junction bases left unmatched: 10. Germline values: CDR1 DFQATT, CDR2 SNEGSKA (reference sequence). CDR3 bases: TGCAGTGCTAGAGATCAGGCCGGACTAGCGTCATACAATGAGCAGTTCTTC. This codes for CSARDQAGLASYNEQFF.

This clonotype was seen ten or more times. The chain recombines TRBV7-9 with TRBJ2-3; tentative D call: TRBD2 (6 bases). The CDR3 loop spans 16 amino acids. V lost 1 base, J lost 0 bases, and 11 bases lay in between. The germline gives CDR1 SEHNR, CDR2 FQNEAQ (reference sequence). The CDR3 DNA follows: TGTGCCAGCAGCTTAGGTTCCAGCGGGAGCACAGATACGCAGTATTTT. Translating it yields CASSLGSSGSTDTQYF.

This clonotype came up a few times. The CDR3 region is CATSSRQASYNEQFF. The CDR3 nucleotides read TGTGCCACCAGTTCGCGACAAGCCTCCTACAATGAGCAGTTCTTC. This sequence joins TRBV24-1 and TRBJ2-1; D is undetermined. Germline CDR1 reads KGHDR; CDR2 reads SFDVKD. The length of the CDR3 is 15 residues. V lost 6 bases and J 0 bases, leaving 11 bases between the germline ends.

This clonotype showed up just a few times. The V and J genes are TRBV6-2 or TRBV6-3 and TRBJ2-7, with D possibly being TRBD1 (6 bases). The V end was cut by 0 bases, the J end by 2 bases, with 11 bases between. This CDR3 region has 15 residues. From germline, CDR1 is MNHEY and CDR2 SVGEGT. CDR3 sequence: CASSYSPRGTYEQYF. The CDR3 coding sequence is TGTGCCAGCAGTTACTCGCCCAGGGGAACCTACGAGCAGTACTTC.